Given below is one T cell receptor (beta chain) in context. Sequencing used immunoSEQ multiplex PCR; TCRdb keeps in-frame clones, though not all of them. The sample carries some 38,000 clones, around 81% recorded once. This sample is part of a study of blood T cell repertoires in COVID-19. In the study overall: There were acute and convalescent COVID-19 samples, and they came from the United States, Italy and Spain. The cDNA or gDNA used as material had been derived from T cells, B-cell-depleted T cells, or PBMCs.

From germline, CDR1 is MNHEY and CDR2 SVGAGI. V lost 7 bases, J lost 4 bases, and 8 bases stayed unmatched. The CDR3 length is 14 residues. This receptor was identified in a middle-aged man with active COVID-19. The V and J genes are TRBV6-5 and TRBJ1-1; 8 bases map to TRBD1. The sample was peripheral blood. The CDR3 region is CASNRQGKGTEAFF. The CDR3 DNA reads as TGTGCCAGCAACCGACAGGGGAAAGGCACTGAAGCTTTCTTT.